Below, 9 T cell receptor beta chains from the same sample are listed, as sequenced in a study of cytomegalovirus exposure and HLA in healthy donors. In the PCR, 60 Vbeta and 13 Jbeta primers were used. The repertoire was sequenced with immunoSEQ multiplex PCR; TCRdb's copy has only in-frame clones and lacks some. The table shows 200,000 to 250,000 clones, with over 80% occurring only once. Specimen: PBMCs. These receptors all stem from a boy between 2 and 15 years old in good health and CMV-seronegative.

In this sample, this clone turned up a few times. The chain's CDR3 is CAWTPEEGIYTEAFF. The CDR3 coding sequence is TGTGCCTGGACCCCGGAGGAGGGGATTTACACTGAAGCTTTCTTT. This sequence joins TRBV30 and TRBJ1-1; D is possibly TRBD1 (5 bases). This CDR3 spans 15 amino acids. The ends were cut back, 4 bases at V and 3 bases at J, with 18 bases in the middle. Looked up from germline, CDR1 is GTSNPN and CDR2 is SVGIG (reference sequence).

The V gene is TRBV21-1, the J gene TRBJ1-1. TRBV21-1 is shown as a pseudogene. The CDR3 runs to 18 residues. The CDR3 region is CASSKDRWERAGVTEAFF. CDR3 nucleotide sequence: TGTGCCAGCAGCAAAGACCGGTGGGAGAGGGCGGGGGTCACTGAAGCTTTCTTT.

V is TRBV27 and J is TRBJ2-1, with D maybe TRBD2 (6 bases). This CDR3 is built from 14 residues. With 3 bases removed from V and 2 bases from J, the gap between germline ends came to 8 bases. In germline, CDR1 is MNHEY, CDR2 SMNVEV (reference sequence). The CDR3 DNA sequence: TGTGCCAGCAGTTTGGAGGGTACCTACAATGAGCAGTTCTTC. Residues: CASSLEGTYNEQFF.

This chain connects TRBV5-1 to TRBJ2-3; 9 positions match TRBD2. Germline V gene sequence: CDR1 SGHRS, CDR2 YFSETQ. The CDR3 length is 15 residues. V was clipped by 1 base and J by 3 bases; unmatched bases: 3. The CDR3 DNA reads TGCGCCAGCAGCTTGAGCGGGGGGAAGACAGATACGCAGTATTTT. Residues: CASSLSGGKTDTQYF. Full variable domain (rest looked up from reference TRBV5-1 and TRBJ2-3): KAGVTQTPRYLIKTRGQQVTLSCSPISGHRSVSWYQQTPGQGLQFLFEYFSETQRNKGNFPGRFSGRQFSNSRSEMNVSTLELGDSALYLCASSLSGGKTDTQYFGPGTRLTVL.

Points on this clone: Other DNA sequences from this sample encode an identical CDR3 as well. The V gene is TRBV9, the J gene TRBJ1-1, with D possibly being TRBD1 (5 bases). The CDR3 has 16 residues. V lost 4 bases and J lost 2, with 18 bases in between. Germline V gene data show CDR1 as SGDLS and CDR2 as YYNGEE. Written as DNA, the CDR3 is TGTGCCAGCAGCCCCCGGGGGGGATGGGCTAACACTGAAGCTTTCTTT. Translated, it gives CASSPRGGWANTEAFF.

The CDR3 reads CTKTRPNEQFF. The CDR3 coding sequence is TGCACCAAGACTAGGCCCAATGAGCAGTTCTTC. The rearrangement links TRBV1 to TRBJ2-1; the table's D gene call, TRBD2, was not cross checked with the DNA. TRBV1 is recorded as a pseudogene. This CDR3 contains 11 residues.

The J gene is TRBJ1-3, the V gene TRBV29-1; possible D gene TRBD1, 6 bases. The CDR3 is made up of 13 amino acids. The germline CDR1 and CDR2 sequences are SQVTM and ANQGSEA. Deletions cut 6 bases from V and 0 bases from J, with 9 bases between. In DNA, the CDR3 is TGCAGCGTCGACAGGCTCTCTGGAAACACCATATATTTT. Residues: CSVDRLSGNTIYF.

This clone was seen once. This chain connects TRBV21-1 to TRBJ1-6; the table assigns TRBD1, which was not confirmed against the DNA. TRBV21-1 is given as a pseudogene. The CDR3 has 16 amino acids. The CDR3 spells CASSKAGTGEVSPLHF. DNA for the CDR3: TGTGCCAGCAGCAAAGCGGGGACAGGGGAGGTTTCACCCCTCCACTTT.

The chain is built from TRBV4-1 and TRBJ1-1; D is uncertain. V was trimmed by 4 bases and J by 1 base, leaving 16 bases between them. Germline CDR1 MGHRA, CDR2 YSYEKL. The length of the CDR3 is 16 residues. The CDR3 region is CASSLRLGQTNTEAFF. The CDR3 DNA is TGCGCCAGCAGCCTGAGGTTAGGCCAGACGAACACTGAAGCTTTCTTT.